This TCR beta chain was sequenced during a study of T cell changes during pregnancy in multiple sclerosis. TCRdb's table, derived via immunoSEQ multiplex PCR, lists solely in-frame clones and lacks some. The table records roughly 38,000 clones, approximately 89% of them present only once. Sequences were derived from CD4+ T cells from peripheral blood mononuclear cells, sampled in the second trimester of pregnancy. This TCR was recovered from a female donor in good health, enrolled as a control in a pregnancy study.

CDR3 nucleotide sequence: TGTGCCACCAGGGACCGGGGAGGGTTTGAAAAACTGTTTTTT. It is translated as CATRDRGGFEKLFF. The rearrangement joins TRBV15 to TRBJ1-4, with no clear D. The germline V gene has CDR1 LNHNV and CDR2 YYDKDF (reference sequence). This CDR3 is 14 amino acids long. V shed 6 bases and J shed 7 bases, with 15 bases lying between them. The full variable domain, with the rest looked up from reference TRBV15 and TRBJ1-4, is DAMVIQNPRYQVTQFGKPVTLSCSQTLNHNVMYWYQQKSSQAPKLLFHYYDKDFNNEADTPDNFQSRRPNTSFCFLDIRSPGLGDTAMYLCATRDRGGFEKLFFGSGTQLSVL.